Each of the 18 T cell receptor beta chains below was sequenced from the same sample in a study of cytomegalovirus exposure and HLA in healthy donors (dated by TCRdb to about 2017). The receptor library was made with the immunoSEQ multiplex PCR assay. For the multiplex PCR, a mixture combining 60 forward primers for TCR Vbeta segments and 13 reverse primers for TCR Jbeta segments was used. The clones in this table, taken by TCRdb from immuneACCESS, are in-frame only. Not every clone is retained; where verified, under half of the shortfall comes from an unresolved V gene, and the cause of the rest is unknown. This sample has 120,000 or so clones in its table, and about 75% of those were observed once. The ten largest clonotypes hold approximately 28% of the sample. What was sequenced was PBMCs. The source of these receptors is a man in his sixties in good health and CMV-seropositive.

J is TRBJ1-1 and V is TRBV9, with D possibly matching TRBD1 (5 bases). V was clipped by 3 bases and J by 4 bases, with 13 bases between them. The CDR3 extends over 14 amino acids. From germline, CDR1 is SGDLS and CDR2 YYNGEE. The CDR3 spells CASSGGDSGTEAFF. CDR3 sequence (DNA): TGTGCCAGCAGCGGGGGGGATTCGGGCACTGAAGCTTTCTTT.

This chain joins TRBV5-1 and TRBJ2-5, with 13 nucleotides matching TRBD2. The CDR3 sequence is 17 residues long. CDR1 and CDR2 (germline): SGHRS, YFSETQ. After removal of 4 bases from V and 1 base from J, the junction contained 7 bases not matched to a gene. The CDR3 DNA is TGCGCCAGCAGCCCACTTACTAGCGGGGGGGCCCAAGAGACCCAGTACTTC. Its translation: CASSPLTSGGAQETQYF.

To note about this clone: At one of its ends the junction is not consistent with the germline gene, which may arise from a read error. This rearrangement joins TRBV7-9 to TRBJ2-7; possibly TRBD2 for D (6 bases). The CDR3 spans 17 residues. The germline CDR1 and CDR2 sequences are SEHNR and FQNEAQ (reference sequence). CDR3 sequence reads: CSSSFRPLGGVSYEQYF. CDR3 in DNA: TGTTCCAGCAGCTTTAGGCCCTTAGGCGGGGTCTCCTACGAGCAGTACTTC.

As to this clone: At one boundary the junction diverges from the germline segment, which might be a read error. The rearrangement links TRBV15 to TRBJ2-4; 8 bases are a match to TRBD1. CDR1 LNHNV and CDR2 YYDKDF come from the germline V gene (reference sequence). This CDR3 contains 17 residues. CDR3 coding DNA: TGTGCCACCAGCAGAGGATCAGGGGGCGGACGGGGAAACAGTCAGTACTTC. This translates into CATSRGSGGGRGNSQYF.

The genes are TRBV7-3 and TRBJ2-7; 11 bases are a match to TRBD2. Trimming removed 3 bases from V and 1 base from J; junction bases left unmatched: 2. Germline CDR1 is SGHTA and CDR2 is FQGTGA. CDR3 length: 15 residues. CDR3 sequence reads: CASSLGTSGSYEQYF. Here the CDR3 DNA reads TGTGCCAGCAGCTTGGGGACTAGCGGTTCCTACGAGCAGTACTTC.

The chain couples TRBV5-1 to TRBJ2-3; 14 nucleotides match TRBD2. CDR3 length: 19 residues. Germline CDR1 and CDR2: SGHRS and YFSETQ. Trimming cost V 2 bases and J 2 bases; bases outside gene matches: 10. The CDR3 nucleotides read TGCGCCAGCAGCTTTGGGACTAGCGGGAGTACAGCATCCACAGATACGCAGTATTTT. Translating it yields CASSFGTSGSTASTDTQYF.

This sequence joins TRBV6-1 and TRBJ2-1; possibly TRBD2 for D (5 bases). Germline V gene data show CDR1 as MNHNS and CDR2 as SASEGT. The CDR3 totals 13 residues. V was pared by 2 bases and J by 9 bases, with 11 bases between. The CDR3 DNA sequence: TGTGCCAGCAGTGAACAACTAGAAAGTGAGCAGTTCTTC. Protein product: CASSEQLESEQFF.

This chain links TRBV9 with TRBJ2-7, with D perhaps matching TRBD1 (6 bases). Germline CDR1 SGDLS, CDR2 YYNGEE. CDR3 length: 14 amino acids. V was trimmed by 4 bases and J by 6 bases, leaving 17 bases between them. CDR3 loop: CASSIGTAQGEQYF. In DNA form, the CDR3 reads TGTGCCAGCAGCATCGGGACCGCACAGGGCGAGCAGTACTTC.

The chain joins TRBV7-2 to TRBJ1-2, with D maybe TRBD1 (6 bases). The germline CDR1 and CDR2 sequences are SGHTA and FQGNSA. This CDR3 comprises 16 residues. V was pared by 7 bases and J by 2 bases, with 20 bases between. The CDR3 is CASKKRGGPTNYGYTF. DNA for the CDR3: TGTGCCAGCAAGAAAAGAGGGGGACCGACAAACTATGGCTACACCTTC.

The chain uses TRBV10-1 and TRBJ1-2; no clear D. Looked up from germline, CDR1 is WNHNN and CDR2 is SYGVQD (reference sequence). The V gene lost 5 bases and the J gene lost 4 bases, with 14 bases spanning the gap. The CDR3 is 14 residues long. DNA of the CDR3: TGCGCCAGCAGTCCTATTAGAGCTTCCTATGGCTACACCTTC. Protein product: CASSPIRASYGYTF.

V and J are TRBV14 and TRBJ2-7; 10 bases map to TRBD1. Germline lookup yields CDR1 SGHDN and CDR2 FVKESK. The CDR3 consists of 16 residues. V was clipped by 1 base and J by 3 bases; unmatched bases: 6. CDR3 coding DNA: TGTGCCAGCAGCCAAGCACCGGGGACAGGGGACTACGAGCAGTACTTC. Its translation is CASSQAPGTGDYEQYF.

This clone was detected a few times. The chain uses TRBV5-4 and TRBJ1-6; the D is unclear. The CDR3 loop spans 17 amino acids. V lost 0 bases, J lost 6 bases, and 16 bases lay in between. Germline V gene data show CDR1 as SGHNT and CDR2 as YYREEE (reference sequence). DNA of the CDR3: TGTGCCAGCAGCTTGGCGGCAATGGCAGGCCTTAATTCACCCCTCCACTTT. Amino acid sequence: CASSLAAMAGLNSPLHF. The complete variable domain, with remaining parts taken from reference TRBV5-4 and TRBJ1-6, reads ETGVTQSPTHLIKTRGQQVTLRCSSQSGHNTVSWYQQALGQGPQFIFQYYREEENGRGNFPPRFSGLQFPNYSSELNVNALELDDSALYLCASSLAAMAGLNSPLHFGNGTRLTVT.

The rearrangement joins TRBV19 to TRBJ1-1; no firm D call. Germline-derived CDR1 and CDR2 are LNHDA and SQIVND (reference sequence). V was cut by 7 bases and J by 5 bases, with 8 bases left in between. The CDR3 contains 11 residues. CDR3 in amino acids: CASIGRTEAFF. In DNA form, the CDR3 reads TGTGCCAGTATAGGGAGGACTGAAGCTTTCTTT.

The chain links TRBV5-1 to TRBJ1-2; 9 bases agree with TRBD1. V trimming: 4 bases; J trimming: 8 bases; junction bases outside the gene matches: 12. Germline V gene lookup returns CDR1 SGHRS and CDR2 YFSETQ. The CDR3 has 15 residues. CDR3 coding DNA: TGCGCCAGCAGCCCATGGACAGGGGCCCAGGTCGGCTACACCTTC. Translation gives CASSPWTGAQVGYTF.

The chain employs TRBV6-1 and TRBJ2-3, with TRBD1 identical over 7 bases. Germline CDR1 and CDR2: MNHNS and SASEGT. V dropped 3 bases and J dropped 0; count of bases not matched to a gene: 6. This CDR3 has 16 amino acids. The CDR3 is CASSDRGTESTDTQYF. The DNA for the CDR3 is TGTGCCAGCAGTGATAGGGGGACAGAAAGCACAGATACGCAGTATTTT.

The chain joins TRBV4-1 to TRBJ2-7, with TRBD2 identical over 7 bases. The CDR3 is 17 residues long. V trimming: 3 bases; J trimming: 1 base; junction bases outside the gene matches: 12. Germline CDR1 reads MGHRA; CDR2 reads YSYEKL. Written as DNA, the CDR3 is TGCGCCAGCAGCCACCGCTTCAGGGAGGGCGAGTCCTACGAGCAGTACTTC. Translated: CASSHRFREGESYEQYF.

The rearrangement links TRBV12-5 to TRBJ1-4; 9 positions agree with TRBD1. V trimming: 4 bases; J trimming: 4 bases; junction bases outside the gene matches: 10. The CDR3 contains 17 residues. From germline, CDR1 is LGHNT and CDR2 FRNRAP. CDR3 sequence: CASGWEQGARGNEKLFF. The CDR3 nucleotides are TGTGCTAGTGGTTGGGAACAGGGGGCTAGGGGTAATGAAAAACTGTTTTTT.

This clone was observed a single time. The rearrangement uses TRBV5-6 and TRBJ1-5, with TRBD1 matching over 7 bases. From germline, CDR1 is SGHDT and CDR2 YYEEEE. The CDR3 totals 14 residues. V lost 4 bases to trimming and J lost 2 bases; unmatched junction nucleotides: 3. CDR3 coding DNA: TGTGCCAGCAGCGCCGGGACAGGCAATCAGCCCCAGCATTTT. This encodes CASSAGTGNQPQHF. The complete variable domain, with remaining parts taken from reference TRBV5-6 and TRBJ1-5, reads DAGVTQSPTHLIKTRGQQVTLRCSPKSGHDTVSWYQQALGQGPQFIFQYYEEEERQRGNFPDRFSGHQFPNYSSELNVNALLLGDSALYLCASSAGTGNQPQHFGDGTRLSIL.